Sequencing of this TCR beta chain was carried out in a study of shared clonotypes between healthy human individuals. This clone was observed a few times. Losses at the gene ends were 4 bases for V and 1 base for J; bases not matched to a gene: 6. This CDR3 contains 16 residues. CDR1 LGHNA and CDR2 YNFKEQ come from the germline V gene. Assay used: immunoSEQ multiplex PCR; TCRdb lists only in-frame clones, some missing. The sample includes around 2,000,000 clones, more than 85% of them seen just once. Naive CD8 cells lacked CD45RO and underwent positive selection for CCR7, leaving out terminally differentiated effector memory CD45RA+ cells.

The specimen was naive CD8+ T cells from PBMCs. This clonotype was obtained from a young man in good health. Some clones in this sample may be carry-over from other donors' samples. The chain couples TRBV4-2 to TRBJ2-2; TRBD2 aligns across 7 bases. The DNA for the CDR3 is TGTGCCAGCAGCCCTTTCGCGGGAGAGAACACCGGGGAGCTGTTTTTT. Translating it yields CASSPFAGENTGELFF.